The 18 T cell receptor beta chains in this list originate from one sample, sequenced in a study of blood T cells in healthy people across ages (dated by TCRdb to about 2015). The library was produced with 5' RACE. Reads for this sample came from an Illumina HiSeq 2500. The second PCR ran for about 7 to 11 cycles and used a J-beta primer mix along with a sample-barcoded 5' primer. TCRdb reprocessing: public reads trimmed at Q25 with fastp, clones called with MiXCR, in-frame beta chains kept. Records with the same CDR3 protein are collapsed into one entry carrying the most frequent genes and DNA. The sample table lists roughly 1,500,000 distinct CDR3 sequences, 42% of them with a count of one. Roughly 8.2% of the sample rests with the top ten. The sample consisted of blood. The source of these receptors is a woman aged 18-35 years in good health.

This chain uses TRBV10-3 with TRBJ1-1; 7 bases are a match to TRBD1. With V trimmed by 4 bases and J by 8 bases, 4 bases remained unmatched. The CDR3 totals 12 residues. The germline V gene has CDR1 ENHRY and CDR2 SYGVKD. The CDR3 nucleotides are TGTGCCATCAGTGGGGACAGACCAGAAGCTTTCTTT. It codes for CAISGDRPEAFF.

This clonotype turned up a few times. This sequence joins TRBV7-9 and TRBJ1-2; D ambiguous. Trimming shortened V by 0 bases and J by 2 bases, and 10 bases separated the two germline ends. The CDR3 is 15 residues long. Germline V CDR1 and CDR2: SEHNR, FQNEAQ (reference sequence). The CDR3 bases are TGTGCCAGCAGCTTAGCTCGCGATCGGAACTATGGCTACACCTTC. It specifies CASSLARDRNYGYTF.

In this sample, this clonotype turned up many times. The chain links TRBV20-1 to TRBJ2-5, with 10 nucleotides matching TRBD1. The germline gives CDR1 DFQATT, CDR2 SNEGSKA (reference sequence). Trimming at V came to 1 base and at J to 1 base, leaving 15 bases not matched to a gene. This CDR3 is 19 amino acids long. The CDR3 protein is CSARGERDRGLGPQETQYF. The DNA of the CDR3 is TGCAGTGCTAGAGGGGAGAGGGACAGGGGATTGGGACCCCAAGAGACCCAGTACTTC.

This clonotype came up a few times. The CDR3 protein is CASSVATGEQYF. The CDR3 coding sequence is TGTGCCAGCAGCGTAGCTACTGGCGAGCAGTACTTC. The genes are TRBV9 and TRBJ2-7, with D hard to call. Germline V lookup: CDR1 SGDLS, CDR2 YYNGEE. The CDR3 is 12 amino acids. With 0 bases removed from V and 6 bases from J, the gap between germline ends came to 7 bases.

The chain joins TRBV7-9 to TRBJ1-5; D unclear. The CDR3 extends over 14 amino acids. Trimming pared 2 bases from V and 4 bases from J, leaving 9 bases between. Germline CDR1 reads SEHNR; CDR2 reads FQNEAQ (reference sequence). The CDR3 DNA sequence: TGTGCCAGCAGCTTAACGGCAGGAAATCAGCCCCAGCATTTT. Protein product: CASSLTAGNQPQHF.

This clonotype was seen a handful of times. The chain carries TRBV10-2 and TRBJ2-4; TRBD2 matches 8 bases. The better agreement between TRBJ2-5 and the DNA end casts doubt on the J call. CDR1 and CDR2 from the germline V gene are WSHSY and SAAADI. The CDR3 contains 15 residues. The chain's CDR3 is CASSVSSGDQETQYF. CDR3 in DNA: TGCGCCAGCAGTGTGAGTAGCGGGGACCAAGAGACCCAGTACTTC.

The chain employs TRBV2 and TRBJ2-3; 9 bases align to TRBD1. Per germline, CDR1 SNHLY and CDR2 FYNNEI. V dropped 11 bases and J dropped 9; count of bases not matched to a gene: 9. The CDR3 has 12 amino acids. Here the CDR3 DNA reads TGTGCCGGCCAGGACAGGGGTTGGACGCAGTATTTT. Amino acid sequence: CAGQDRGWTQYF.

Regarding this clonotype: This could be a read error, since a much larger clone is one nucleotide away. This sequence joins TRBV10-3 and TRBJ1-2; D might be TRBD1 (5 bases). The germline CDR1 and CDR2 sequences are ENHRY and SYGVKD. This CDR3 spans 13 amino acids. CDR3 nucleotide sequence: TGTGTCATCAGTGAGTCCGCGGGGGATGGCTACACCTTC. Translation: CVISESAGDGYTF.

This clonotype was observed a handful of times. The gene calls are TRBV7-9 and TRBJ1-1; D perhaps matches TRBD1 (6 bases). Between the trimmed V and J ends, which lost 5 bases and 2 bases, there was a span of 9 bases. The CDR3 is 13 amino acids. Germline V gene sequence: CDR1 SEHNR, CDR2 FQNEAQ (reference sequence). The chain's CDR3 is CASSRQVNTEAFF. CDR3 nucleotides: TGTGCCAGCAGCCGACAGGTCAACACTGAAGCTTTCTTT.

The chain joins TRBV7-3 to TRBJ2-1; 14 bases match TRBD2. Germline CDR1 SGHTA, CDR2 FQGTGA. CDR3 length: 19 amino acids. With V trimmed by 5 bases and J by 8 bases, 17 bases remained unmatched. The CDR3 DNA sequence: TGTGCCAGCAGCCGGGTCCCGGGACTAGCGGGGGCCCCGTTTGATGAGCAGTTCTTC. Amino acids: CASSRVPGLAGAPFDEQFF.

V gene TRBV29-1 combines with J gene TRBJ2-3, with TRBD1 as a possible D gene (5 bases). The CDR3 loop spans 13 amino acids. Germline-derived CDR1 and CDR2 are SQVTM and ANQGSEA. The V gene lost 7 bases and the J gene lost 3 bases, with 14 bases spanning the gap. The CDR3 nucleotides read TGCAGCGCTACCTTCAGGGCAACAGATACGCAGTATTTT. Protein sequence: CSATFRATDTQYF.

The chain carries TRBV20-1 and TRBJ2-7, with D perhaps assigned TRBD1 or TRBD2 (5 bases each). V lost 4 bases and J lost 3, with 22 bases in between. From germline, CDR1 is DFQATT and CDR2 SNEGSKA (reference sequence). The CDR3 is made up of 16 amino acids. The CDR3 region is CSATRGIGERGYEQYF. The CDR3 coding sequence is TGCAGTGCTACAAGGGGCATCGGGGAAAGGGGCTACGAGCAGTACTTC.

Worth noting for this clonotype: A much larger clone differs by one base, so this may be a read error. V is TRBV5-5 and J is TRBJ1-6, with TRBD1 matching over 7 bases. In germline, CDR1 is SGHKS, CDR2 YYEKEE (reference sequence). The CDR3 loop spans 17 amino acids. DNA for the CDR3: TGTGTCAGCAGCTTTTTGGGGACAGCCATTTATAATTCACCCCTCCACTTT. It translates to CVSSFLGTAIYNSPLHF.

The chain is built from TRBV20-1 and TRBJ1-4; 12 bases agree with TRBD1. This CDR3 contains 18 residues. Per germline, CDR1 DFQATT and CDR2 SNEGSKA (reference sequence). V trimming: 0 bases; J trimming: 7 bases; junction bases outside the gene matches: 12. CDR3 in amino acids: CSARDNRDRGLESEKLFF. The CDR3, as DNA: TGCAGTGCTAGAGACAACCGGGACAGGGGGCTGGAGAGTGAAAAACTGTTTTTT.

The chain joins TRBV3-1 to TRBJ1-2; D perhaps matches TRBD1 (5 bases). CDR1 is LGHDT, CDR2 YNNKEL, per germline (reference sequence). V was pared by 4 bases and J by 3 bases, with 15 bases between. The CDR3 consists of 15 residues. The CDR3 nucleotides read TGTGCCAGCAGCCCCCAACGGATGACAGACTATGGCTACACCTTC. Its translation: CASSPQRMTDYGYTF.

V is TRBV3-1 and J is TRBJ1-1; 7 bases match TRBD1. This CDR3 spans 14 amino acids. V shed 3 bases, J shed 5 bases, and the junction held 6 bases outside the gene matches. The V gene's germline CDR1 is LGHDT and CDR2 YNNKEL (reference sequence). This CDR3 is CASSQRTGFTEAFF. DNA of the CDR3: TGTGCCAGCAGCCAGAGGACAGGTTTTACTGAAGCTTTCTTT.

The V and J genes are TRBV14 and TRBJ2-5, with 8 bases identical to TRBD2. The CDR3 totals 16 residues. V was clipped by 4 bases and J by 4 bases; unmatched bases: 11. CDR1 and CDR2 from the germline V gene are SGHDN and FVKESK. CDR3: CASSPITGTRVETQYF. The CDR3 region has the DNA TGTGCCAGCAGCCCGATTACCGGGACTAGGGTAGAGACCCAGTACTTC.

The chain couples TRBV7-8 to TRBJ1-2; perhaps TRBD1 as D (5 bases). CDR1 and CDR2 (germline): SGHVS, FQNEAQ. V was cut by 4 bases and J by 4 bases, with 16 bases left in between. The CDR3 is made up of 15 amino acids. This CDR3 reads CASSSQGDGGYGYTF. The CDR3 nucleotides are TGTGCCAGCAGCTCCCAAGGGGACGGCGGCTATGGCTACACCTTC.